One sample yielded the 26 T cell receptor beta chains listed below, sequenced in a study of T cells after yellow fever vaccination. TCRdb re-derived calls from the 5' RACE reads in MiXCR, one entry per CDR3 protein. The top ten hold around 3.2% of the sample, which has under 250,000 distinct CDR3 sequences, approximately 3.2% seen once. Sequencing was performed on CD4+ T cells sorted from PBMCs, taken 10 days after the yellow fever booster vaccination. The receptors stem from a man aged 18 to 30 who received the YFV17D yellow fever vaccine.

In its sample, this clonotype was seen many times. The CDR3 nucleotides are TGTGCCAGCAGTGACGGTGGAAAACTGTTTTTT. The encoded protein is CASSDGGKLFF. J is TRBJ1-4 and V is TRBV6-4; D is ambiguous. Germline loops: CDR1 MRHNA, CDR2 SNTAGT. The CDR3 is 11 residues long. The ends were cut back, 2 bases at V and 10 bases at J, with 5 bases in the middle.

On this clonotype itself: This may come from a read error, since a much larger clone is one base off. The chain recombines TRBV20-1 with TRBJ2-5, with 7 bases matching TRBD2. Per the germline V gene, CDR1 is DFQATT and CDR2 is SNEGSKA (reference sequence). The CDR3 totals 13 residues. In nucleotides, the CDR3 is TGCAGTGCTAGAGGGCGGGCGGGAGAGACCCTGTACTTC. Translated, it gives CSARGRAGETLYF.

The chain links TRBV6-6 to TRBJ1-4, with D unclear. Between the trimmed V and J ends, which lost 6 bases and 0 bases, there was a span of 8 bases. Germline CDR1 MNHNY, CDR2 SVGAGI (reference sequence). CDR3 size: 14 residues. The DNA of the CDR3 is TGTGCCAGCAGCAGCTTTGCAACTAATGAAAAACTGTTTTTT. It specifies CASSSFATNEKLFF.

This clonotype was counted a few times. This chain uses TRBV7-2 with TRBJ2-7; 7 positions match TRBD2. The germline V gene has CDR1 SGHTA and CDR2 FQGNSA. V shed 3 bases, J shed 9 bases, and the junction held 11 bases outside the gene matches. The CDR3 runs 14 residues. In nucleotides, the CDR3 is TGTGCCAGCAGCTTTCCGGGGGGATTGGGCGGGCAGTACGTC. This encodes CASSFPGGLGGQYV.

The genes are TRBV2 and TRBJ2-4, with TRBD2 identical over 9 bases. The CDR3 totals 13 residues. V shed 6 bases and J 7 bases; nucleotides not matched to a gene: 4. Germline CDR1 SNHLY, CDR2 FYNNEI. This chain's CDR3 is CASRIAGANIQYF. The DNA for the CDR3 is TGTGCCAGCAGAATAGCGGGGGCTAACATTCAGTACTTC.

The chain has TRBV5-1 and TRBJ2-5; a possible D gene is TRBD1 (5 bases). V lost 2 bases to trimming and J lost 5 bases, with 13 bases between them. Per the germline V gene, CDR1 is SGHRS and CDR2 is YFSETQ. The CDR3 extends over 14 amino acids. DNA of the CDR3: TGCGCCAGCAGCTTTGGCAGGGTAGAGGAGACCCAGTACTTC. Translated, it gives CASSFGRVEETQYF.

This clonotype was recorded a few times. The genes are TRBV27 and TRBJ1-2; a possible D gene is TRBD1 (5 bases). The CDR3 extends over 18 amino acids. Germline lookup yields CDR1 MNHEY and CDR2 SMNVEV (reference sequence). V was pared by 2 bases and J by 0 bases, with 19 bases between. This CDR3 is CASSLERGSGGANYGYTF. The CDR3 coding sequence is TGTGCCAGCAGTTTAGAACGGGGGTCCGGGGGGGCTAACTATGGCTACACCTTC.

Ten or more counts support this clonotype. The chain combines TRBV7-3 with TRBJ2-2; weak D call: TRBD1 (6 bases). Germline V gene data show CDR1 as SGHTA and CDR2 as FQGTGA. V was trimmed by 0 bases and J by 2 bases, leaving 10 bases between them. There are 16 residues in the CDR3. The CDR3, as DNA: TGTGCCAGCAGCTTAACGTTACAGGGAAACACCGGGGAGCTGTTTTTT. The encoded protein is CASSLTLQGNTGELFF.

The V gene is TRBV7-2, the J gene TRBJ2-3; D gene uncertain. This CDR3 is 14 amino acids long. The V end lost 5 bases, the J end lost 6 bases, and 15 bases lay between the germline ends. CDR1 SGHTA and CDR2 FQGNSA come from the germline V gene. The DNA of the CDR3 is TGTGCCAGCAGCCCCACCCGTGCAGTTGATACGCAGTATTTT. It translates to CASSPTRAVDTQYF.

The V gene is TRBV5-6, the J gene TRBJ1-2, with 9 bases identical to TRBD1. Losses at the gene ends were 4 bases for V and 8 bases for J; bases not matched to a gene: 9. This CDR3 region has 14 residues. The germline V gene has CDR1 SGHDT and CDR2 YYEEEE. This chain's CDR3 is CASSTGQGIVGYTF. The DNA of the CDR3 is TGTGCCAGCAGCACAGGACAGGGGATAGTCGGCTACACCTTC.

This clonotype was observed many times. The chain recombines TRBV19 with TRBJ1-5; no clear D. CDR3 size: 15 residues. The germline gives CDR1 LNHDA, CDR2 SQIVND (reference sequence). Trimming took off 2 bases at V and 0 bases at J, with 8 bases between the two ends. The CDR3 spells CASSITAHSNQPQHF. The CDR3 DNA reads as TGTGCCAGTAGTATAACAGCGCATAGCAATCAGCCCCAGCATTTT.

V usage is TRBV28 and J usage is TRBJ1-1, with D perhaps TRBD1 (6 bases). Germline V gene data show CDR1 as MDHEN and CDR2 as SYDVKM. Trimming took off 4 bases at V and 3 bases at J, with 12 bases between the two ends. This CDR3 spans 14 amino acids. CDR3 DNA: TGTGCCAGCAGTTCACCCGGACAGTACACTGAAGCTTTCTTT. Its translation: CASSSPGQYTEAFF.

The CDR3 loop reads CASSFNRGALTNTGELFF. DNA for the CDR3: TGTGCCAGCAGCTTCAATCGGGGGGCTCTTACGAACACCGGGGAGCTGTTTTTT. The chain uses TRBV5-4 and TRBJ2-2; a weak D match, TRBD2 (7 bases). Deletions cut 2 bases from V and 0 bases from J, with 17 bases between. The CDR3 sequence is 18 residues long. Germline V gene lookup returns CDR1 SGHNT and CDR2 YYREEE (reference sequence).

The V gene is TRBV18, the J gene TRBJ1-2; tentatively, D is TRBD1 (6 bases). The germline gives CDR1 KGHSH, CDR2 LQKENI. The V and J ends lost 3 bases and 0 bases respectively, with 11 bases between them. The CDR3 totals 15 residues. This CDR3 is CASSPATGANYGYTF. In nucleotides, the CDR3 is TGTGCCAGCTCACCGGCGACAGGAGCTAACTATGGCTACACCTTC.

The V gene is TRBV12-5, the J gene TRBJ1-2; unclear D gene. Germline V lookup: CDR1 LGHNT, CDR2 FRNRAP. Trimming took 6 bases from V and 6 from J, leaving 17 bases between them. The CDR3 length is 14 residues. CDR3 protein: CASGNDNPRDGYTF. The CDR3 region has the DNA TGTGCTAGTGGAAACGACAACCCGAGGGATGGCTACACCTTC. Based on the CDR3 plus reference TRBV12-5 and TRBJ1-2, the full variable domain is DARVTQTPRHKVTEMGQEVTMRCQPILGHNTVFWYRQTMMQGLELLAYFRNRAPLDDSGMPKDRFSAEMPDATLATLKIQPSEPRDSAVYFCASGNDNPRDGYTFGSGTRLTVV.

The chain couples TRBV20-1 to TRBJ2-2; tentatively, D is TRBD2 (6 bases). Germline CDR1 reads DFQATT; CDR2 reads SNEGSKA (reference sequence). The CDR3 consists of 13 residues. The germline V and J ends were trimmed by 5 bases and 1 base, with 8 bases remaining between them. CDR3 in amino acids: CSAAGRNTGELFF. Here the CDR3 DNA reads TGCAGTGCTGCGGGGCGGAACACCGGGGAGCTGTTTTTT.

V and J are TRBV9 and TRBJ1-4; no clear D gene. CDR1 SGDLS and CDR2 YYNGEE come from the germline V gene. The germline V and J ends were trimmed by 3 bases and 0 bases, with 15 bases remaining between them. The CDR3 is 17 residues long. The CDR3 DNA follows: TGTGCCAGCAGCGCCCGACATGGAGGAGCAACTAATGAAAAACTGTTTTTT. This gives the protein CASSARHGGATNEKLFF.

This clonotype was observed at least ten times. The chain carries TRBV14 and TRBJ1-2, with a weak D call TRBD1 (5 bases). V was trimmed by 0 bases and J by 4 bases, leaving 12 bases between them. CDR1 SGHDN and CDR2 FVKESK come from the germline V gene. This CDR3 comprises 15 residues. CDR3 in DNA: TGTGCCAGCAGCCAAGAGGCGGGACGGACCTATGGCTACACCTTC. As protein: CASSQEAGRTYGYTF.

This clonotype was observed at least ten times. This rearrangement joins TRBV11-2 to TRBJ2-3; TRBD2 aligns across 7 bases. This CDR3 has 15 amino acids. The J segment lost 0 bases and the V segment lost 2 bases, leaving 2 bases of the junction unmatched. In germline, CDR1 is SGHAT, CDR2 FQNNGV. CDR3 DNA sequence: TGTGCCAGCAGCTTACAGCGGGGTAGCACAGATACGCAGTATTTT. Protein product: CASSLQRGSTDTQYF.

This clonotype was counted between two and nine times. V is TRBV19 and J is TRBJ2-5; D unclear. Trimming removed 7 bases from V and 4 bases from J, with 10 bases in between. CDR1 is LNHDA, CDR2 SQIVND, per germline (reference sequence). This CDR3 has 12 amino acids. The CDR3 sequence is CASTKEGETQYF. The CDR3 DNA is TGTGCCAGTACTAAGGAAGGAGAGACCCAGTACTTC.

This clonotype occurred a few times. CDR3 nucleotides: TGTGCCAGCAGTGCCCGGACAGGGCGGAACACTGAAGCTTTCTTT. It encodes CASSARTGRNTEAFF. This sequence joins TRBV6-5 and TRBJ1-1; 8 nucleotides line up with TRBD1. CDR3 length: 15 amino acids. J gave up 1 base and V 5 bases, and 6 bases lay outside the gene matches. Germline assignment: CDR1 MNHEY and CDR2 SVGAGI.

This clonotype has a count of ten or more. The CDR3 protein is CASSQDFKAGPVWGGYTF. The DNA of the CDR3 is TGTGCCAGCAGCCAAGATTTTAAAGCAGGACCAGTTTGGGGCGGCTACACCTTC. The rearrangement uses TRBV4-2 and TRBJ1-2; tentative D call: TRBD1 (5 bases). The CDR3 sequence is 18 residues long. The ends were cut back, 0 bases at V and 8 bases at J, with 25 bases in the middle. Germline V CDR1 and CDR2: LGHNA, YNFKEQ.

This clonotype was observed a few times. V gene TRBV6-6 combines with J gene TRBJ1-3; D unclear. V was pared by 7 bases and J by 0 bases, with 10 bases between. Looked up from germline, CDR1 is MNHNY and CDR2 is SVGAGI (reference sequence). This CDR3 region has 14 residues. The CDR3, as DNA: TGTGCCAGCACTGGACCGCTCTCTGGAAACACCATATATTTT. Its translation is CASTGPLSGNTIYF.

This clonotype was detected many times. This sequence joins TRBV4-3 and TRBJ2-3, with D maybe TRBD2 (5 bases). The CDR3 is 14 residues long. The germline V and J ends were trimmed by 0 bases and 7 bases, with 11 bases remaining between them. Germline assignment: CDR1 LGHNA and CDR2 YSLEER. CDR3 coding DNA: TGCGCCAGCAGCCAAGATCGGGCGGGTTATACGCAGTATTTT. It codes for CASSQDRAGYTQYF.

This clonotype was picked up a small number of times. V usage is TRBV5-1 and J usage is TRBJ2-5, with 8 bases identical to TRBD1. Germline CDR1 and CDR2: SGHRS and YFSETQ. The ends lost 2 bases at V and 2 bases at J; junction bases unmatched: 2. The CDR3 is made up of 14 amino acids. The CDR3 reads CASSFRQGQETQYF. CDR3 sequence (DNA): TGCGCCAGCAGCTTTCGACAGGGGCAAGAGACCCAGTACTTC.

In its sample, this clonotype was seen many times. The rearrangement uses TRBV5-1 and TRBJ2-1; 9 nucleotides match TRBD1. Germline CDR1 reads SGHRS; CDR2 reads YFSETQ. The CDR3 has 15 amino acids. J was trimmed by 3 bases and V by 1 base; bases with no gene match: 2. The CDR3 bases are TGCGCCAGCAGCTTGTCGACAGGGGGCTACAATGAGCAGTTCTTC. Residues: CASSLSTGGYNEQFF.